This T cell receptor (beta chain) was documented in a study of identical twins. Findings and limits, study-wide: Carriage of fewer insertions was seen in abundant cord blood beta clonotypes, whereas memory repertoires showed none. Out-of-frame alpha sequences common to twins exhibited an excess of low generation probability.

After template switching added a universal primer site, the resulting cDNA carried unique molecular identifiers. TCRdb called the 5' RACE reads again in MiXCR, with one record for every CDR3 protein. Of 1.5 million to 2 million distinct CDR3 sequences listed, roughly a third were seen once; the top ten hold roughly 0.3%. With 3 bases clipped from V and 3 bases from J, the junction kept 6 bases outside the gene matches. This CDR3 comprises 15 residues. Remarks on this clonotype: Antigen specificity is unknown.

The sequenced material came from cord blood. The chain combines TRBV12-3 or TRBV12-4 with TRBJ2-7; 9 nucleotides match TRBD1. This TCR was recovered from a newborn girl in good health. The CDR3 spells CASSFRGQGNYEQYF. The CDR3 DNA follows: TGTGCCAGCAGTTTTAGGGGACAGGGAAACTACGAGCAGTACTTC.